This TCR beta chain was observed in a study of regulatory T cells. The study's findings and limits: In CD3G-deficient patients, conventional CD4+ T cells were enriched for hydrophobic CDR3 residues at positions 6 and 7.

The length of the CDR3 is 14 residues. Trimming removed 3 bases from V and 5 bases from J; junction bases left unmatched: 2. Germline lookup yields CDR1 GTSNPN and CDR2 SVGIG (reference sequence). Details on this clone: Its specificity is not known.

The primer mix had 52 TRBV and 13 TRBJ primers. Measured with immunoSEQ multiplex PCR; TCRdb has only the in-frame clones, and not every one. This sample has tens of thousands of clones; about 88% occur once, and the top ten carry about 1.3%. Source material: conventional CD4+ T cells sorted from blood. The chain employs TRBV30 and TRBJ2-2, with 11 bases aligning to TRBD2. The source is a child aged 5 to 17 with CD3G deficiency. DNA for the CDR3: TGTGCCTGGAGCTCTAGCGGGAGGACCGGGGAGCTGTTTTTT. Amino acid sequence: CAWSSSGRTGELFF.